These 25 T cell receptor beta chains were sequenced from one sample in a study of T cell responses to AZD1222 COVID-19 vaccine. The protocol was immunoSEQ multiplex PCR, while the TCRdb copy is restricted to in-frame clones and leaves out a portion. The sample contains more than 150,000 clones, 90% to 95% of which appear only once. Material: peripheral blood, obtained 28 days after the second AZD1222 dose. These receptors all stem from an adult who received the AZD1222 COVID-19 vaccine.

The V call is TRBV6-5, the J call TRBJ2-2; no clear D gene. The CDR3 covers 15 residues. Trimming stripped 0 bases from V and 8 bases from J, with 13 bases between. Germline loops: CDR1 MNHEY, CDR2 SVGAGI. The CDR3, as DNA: TGTGCCAGCAGTTACTCTTCAGGAATGAGGGGGGAGCTGTTTTTT. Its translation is CASSYSSGMRGELFF.

The CDR3 sequence: CASSRQGALNEKLFF. In DNA form, the CDR3 reads TGTGCCAGCAGCCGTCAGGGGGCACTTAATGAAAAACTGTTTTTT. This chain connects TRBV6-6 to TRBJ1-4; 8 bases line up with TRBD1. This CDR3 is 15 amino acids long. V lost 6 bases and J lost 4; bases outside the gene matches: 7. CDR1 is MNHNY, CDR2 SVGAGI, per germline (reference sequence).

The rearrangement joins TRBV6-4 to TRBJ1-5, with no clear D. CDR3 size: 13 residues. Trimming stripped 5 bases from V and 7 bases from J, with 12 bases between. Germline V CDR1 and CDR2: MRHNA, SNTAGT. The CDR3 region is CASSSETGQPQHF. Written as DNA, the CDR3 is TGTGCCAGCAGTTCAGAGACTGGCCAGCCCCAGCATTTT.

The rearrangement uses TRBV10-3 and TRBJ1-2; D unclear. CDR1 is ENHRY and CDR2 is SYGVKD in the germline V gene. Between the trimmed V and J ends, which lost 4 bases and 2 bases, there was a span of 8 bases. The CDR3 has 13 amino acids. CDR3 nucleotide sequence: TGTGCCATCAGTGGGGATGGAAACTATGGCTACACCTTC. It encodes CAISGDGNYGYTF.

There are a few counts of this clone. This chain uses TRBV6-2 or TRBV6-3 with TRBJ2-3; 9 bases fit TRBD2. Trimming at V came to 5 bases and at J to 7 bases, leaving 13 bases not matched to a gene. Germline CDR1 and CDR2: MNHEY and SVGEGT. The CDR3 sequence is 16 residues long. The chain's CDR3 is CASSHPPSGDLYTQYF. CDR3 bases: TGTGCCAGCAGTCACCCCCCTAGCGGGGACCTATATACGCAGTATTTT.

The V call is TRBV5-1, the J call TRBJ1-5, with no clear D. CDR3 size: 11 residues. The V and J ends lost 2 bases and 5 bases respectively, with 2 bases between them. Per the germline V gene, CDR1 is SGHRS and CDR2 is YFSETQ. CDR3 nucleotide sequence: TGCGCCAGCAGCTTTCATCAGCCCCAGCATTTT. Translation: CASSFHQPQHF. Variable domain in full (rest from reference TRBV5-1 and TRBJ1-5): KAGVTQTPRYLIKTRGQQVTLSCSPISGHRSVSWYQQTPGQGLQFLFEYFSETQRNKGNFPGRFSGRQFSNSRSEMNVSTLELGDSALYLCASSFHQPQHFGDGTRLSIL.

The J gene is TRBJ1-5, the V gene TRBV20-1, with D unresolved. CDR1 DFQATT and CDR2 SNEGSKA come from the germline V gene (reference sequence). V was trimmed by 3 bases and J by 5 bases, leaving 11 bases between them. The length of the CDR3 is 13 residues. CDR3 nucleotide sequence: TGCAGTGCTAGTCGTGGAGGGTATCAGCCCCAGCATTTT. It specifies CSASRGGYQPQHF.

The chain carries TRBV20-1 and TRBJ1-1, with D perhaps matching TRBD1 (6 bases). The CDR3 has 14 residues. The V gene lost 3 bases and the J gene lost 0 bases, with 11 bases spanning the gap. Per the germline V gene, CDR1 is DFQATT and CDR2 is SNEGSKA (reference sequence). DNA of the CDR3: TGCAGTGCTAGTGGACAGTCAATGAACACTGAAGCTTTCTTT. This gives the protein CSASGQSMNTEAFF.

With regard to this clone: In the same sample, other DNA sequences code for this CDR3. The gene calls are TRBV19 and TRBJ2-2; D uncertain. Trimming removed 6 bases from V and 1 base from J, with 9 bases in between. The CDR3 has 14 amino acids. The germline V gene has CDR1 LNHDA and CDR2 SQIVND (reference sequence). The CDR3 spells CASSISRNTGELFF. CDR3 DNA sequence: TGTGCCAGTAGCATTAGCAGGAACACCGGGGAGCTGTTTTTT.

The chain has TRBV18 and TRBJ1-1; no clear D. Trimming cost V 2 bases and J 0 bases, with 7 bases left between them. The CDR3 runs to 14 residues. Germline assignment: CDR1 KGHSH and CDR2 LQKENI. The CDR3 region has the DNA TGTGCCAGCTCACCAAAGCTTATGAACACTGAAGCTTTCTTT. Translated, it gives CASSPKLMNTEAFF.

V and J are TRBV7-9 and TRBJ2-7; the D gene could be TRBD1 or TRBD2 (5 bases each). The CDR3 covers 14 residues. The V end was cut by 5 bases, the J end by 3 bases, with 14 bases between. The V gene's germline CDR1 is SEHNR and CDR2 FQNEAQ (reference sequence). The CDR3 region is CASSPRGAGYEQYF. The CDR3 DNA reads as TGTGCCAGCAGCCCGAGAGGGGCGGGCTACGAGCAGTACTTC. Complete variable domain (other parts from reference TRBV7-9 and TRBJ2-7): DTGVSQNPRHKITKRGQNVTFRCDPISEHNRLYWYRQTLGQGPEFLTYFQNEAQLEKSRLLSDRFSAERPKGSFSTLEIQRTEQGDSAMYLCASSPRGAGYEQYFGPGTRLTVT.

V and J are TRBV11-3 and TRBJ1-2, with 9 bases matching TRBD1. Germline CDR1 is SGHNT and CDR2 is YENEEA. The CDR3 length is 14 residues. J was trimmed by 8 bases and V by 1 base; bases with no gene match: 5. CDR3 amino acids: CASSLAGDRVGYTF. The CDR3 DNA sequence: TGTGCCAGCAGCTTAGCCGGGGACAGGGTCGGCTACACCTTC. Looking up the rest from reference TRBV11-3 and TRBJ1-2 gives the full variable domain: EAGVVQSPRYKIIEKKQPVAFWCNPISGHNTLYWYLQNLGQGPELLIRYENEEAVDDSQLPKDRFSAERLKGVDSTLKIQPAELGDSAVYLCASSLAGDRVGYTFGSGTRLTVV.

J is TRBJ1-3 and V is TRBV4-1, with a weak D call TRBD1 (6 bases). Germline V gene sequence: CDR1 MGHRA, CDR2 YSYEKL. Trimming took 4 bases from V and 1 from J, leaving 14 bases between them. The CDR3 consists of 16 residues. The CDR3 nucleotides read TGCGCCAGCAGCCCAAGCCAACAGGGATCTGGAAACACCATATATTTT. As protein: CASSPSQQGSGNTIYF.

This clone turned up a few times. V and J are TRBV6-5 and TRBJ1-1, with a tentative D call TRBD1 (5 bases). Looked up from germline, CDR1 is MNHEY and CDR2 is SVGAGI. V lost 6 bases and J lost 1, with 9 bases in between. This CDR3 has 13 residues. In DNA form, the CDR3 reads TGTGCCAGCAGCAGAGGGGAGAACACTGAAGCTTTCTTT. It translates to CASSRGENTEAFF.

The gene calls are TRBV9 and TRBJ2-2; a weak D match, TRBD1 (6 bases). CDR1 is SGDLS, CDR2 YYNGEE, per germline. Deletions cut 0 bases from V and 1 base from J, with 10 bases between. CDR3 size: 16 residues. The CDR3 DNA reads TGTGCCAGCAGCGTAGGCAGGGGCCGGAACACCGGGGAGCTGTTTTTT. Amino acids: CASSVGRGRNTGELFF.

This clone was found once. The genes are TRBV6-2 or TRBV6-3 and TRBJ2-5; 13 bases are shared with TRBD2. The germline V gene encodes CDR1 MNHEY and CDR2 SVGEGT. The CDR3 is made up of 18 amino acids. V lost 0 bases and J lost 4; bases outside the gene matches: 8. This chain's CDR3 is CASSYSSRLAGGRETQYF. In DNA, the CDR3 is TGTGCCAGCAGTTACTCTTCCAGACTAGCGGGGGGAAGAGAGACCCAGTACTTC.

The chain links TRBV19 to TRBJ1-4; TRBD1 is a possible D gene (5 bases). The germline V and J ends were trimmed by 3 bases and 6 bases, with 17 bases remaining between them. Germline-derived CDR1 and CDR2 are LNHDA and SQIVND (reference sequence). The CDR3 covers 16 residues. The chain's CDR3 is CASSISPQGAYEKLFF. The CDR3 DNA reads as TGTGCCAGTAGTATTTCCCCCCAGGGAGCTTATGAAAAACTGTTTTTT.

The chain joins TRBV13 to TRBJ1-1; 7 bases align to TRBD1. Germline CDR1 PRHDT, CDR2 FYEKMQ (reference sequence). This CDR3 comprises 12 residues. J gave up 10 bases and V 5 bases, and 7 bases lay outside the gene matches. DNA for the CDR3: TGTGCCAGCAGCATTGGGACAGTCGGAGCTTTCTTT. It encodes CASSIGTVGAFF.

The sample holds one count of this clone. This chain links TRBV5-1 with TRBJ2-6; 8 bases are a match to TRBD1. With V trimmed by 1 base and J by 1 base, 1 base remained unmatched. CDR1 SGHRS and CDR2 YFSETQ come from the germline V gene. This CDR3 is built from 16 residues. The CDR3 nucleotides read TGCGCCAGCAGCTTGACAGGGGGGTCTGGGGCCAACGTCCTGACTTTC. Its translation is CASSLTGGSGANVLTF.

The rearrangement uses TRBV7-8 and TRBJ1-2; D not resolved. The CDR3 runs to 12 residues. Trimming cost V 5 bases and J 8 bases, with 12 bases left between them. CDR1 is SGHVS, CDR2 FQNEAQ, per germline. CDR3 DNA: TGTGCCAGCAGCCTCGTGATGAGGGGCTACACCTTC. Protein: CASSLVMRGYTF.

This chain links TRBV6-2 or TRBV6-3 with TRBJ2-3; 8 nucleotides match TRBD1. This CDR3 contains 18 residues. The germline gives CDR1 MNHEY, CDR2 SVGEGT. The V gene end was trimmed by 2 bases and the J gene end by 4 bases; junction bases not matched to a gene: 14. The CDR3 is CASSYRGLATGASDTQYF. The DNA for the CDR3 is TGTGCCAGCAGTTACCGGGGGCTTGCGACAGGGGCATCAGATACGCAGTATTTT.

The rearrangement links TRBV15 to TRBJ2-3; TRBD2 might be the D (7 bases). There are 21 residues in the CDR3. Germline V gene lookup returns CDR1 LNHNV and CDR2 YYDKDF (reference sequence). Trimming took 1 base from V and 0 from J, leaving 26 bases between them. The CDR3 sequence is CATSRGQFQWGGFASTDTQYF. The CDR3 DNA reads TGTGCCACCAGCAGAGGCCAATTCCAATGGGGGGGCTTCGCTAGCACAGATACGCAGTATTTT.

CDR3: CASSLRGTNEKLFF. The CDR3 DNA is TGTGCCAGCAGCCTCAGGGGCACTAATGAAAAACTGTTTTTT. This chain joins TRBV3-1 (or the pseudogene TRBV3-2) and TRBJ1-4, with a possible D match to TRBD1 (6 bases). Germline V gives CDR1 LGHDT, CDR2 YNNKEL (reference sequence). V was clipped by 4 bases and J by 2 bases, with 8 bases between them. The CDR3 consists of 14 residues.

The CDR3 coding sequence is TGTGCCAGCAGCCAAGTTCTCAGAGGTACGGGACTCCGGTATGAAAAACTGTTTTTT. Its protein product is CASSQVLRGTGLRYEKLFF. V gene TRBV3-1 (or the pseudogene TRBV3-2) combines with J gene TRBJ1-4; the D gene is possibly TRBD1 (5 bases). CDR1 and CDR2 from the germline V gene are LGHDT and YNNKEL (reference sequence). V was clipped by 1 base and J by 6 bases, with 24 bases between them. This CDR3 has 19 amino acids.

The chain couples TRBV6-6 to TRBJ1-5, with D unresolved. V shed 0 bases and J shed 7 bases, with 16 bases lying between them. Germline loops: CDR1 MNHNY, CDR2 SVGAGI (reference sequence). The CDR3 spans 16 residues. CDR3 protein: CASSYSLSRSEQPQHF. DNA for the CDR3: TGTGCCAGCAGTTACTCTTTGAGCAGGTCGGAGCAGCCCCAGCATTTT.